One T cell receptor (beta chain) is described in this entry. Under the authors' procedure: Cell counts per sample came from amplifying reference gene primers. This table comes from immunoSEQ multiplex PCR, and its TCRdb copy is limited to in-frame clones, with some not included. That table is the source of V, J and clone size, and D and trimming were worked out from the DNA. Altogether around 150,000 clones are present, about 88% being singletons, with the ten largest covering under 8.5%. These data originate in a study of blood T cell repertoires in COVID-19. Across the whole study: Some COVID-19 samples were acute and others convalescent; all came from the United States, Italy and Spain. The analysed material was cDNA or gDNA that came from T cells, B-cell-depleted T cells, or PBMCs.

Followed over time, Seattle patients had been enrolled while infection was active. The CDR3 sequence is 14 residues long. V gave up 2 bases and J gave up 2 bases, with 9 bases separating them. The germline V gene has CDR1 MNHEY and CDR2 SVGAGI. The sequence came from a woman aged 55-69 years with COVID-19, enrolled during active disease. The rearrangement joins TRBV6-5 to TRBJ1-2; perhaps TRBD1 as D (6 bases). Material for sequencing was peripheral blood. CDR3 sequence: CASSYGGANYGYTF. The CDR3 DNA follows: TGTGCCAGCAGTTACGGGGGGGCGAACTATGGCTACACCTTC.